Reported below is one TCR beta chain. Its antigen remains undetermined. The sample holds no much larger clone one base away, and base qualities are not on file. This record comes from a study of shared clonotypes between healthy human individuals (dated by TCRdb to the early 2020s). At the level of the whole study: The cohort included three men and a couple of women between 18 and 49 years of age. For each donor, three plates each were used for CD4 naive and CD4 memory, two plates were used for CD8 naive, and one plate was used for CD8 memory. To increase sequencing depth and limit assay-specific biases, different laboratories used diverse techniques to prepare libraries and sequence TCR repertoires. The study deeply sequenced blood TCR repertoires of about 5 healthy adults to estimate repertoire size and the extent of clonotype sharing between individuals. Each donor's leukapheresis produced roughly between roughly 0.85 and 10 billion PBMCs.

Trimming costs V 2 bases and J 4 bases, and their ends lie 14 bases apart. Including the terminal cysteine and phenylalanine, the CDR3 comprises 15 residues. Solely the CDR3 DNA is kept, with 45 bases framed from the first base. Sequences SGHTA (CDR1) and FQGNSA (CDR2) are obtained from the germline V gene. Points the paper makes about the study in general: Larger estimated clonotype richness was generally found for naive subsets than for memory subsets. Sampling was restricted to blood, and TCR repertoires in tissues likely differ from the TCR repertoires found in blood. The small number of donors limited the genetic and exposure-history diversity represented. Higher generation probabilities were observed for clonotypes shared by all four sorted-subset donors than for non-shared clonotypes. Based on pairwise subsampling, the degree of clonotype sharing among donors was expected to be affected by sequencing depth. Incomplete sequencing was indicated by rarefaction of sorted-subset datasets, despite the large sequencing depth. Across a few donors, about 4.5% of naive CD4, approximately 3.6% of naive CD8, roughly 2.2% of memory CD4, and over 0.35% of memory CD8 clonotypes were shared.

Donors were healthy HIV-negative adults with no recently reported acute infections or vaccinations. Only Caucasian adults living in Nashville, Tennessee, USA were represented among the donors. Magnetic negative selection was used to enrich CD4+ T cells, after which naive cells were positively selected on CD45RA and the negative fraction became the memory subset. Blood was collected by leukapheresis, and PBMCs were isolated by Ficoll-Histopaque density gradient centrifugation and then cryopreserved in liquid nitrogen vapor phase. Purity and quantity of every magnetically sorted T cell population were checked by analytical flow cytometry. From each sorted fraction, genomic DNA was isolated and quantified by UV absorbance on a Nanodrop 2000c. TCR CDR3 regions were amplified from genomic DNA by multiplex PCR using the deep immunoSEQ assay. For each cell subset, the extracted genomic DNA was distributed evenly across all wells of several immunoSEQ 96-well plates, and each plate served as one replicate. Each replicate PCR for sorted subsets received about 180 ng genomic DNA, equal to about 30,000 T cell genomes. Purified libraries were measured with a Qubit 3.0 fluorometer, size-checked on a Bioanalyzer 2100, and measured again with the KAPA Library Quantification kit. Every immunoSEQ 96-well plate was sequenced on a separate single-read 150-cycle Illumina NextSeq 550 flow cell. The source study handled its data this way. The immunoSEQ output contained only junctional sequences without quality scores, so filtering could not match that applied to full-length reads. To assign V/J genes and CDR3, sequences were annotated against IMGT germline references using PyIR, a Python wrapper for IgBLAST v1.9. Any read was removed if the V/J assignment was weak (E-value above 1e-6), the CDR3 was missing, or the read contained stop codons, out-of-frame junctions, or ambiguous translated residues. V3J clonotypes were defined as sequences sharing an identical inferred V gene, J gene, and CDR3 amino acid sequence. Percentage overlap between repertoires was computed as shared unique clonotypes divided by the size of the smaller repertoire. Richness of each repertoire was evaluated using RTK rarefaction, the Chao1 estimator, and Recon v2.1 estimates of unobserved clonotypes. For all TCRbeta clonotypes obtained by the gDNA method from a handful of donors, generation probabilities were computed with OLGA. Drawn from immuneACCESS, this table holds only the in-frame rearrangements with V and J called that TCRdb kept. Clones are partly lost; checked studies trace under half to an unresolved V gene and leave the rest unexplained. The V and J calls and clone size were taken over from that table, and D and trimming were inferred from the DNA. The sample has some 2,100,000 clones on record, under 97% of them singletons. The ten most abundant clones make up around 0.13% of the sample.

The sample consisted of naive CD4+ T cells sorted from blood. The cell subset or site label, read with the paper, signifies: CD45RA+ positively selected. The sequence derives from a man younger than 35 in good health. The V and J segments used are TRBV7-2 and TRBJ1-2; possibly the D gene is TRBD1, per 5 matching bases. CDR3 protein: CASSLYRGGGYGYTF. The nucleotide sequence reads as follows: TGTGCCAGCAGCTTATATAGGGGCGGCGGCTATGGCTACACCTTC. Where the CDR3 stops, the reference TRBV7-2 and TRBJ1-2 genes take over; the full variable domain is GAGVSQSPSNKVTEKGKDVELRCDPISGHTALYWYRQSLGQGLEFLIYFQGNSAPDKSGLPSDRFSAERTGGSVSTLTIQRTQQEDSAVYLCASSLYRGGGYGYTFGSGTRLTVV.